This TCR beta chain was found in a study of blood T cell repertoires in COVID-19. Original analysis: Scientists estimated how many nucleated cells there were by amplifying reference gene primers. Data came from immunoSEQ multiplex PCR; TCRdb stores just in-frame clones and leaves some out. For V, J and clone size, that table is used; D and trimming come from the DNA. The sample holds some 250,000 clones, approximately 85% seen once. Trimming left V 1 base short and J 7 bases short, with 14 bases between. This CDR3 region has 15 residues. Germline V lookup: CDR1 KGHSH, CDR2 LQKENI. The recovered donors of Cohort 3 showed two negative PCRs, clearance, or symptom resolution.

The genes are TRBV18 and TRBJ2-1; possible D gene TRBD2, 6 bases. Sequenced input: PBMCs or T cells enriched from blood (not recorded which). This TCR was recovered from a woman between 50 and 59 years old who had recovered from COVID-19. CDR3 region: CASSPRMGGDNEQFF. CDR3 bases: TGTGCCAGCTCACCACGCATGGGCGGGGATAATGAGCAGTTCTTC.